The 21 T cell receptor beta chains below all came from one sample that was sequenced in a study of blood T cells in healthy people across ages. Combining a sample-barcoded 5' primer with a J-beta primer mix, a second PCR ran for roughly 7 to 11 cycles. One entry per CDR3 protein, called by TCRdb with MiXCR from the 5' RACE reads. The sample has roughly 1,300,000 distinct CDR3 sequences; approximately 63% are singletons. The sequencing input was blood. These receptors were taken from a man aged 18 to 30 in good health.

The chain couples TRBV4-2 to TRBJ2-1, with TRBD2 as a possible D gene (6 bases). The CDR3 has 17 residues. V gave up 1 base and J gave up 4 bases, with 17 bases separating them. Germline CDR1 is LGHNA and CDR2 is YNFKEQ. In DNA form, the CDR3 reads TGTGCCAGCAGCCAAGGGGTGATCGGGAGCGGTTACAATGAGCAGTTCTTC. It codes for CASSQGVIGSGYNEQFF.

CDR3 residues: CSVFTLQETQYF. Here the CDR3 DNA reads TGCAGCGTTTTCACGCTTCAAGAGACCCAGTACTTC. The chain has TRBV29-1 and TRBJ2-5; no definite D call. The germline V and J ends were trimmed by 5 bases and 2 bases, with 9 bases remaining between them. This CDR3 contains 12 residues. CDR1 is SQVTM, CDR2 ANQGSEA, per germline. The whole variable domain, remainder taken from reference TRBV29-1 and TRBJ2-5, is SAVISQKPSRDICQRGTSLTIQCQVDSQVTMMFWYRQQPGQSLTLIATANQGSEATYESGFVIDKFPISRPNLTFSTLTVSNMSPEDSSIYLCSVFTLQETQYFGPGTRLLVL.

J is TRBJ2-7 and V is TRBV6-5; D possibly corresponds to TRBD1 (5 bases). V was shortened by 8 bases and J by 4 bases, with 15 bases between the two germline ends. Germline V gene lookup returns CDR1 MNHEY and CDR2 SVGAGI. CDR3 length: 13 amino acids. The CDR3 DNA is TGTGCCAGCGGTCCTACAGGTTTTTACGAGCAGTACTTC. Protein: CASGPTGFYEQYF.

In its sample, this clonotype was seen many times. J is TRBJ1-2 and V is TRBV13, with a tentative D call TRBD1 (5 bases). From germline, CDR1 is PRHDT and CDR2 FYEKMQ (reference sequence). The CDR3 length is 14 residues. Trimming took off 5 bases at V and 3 bases at J, with 13 bases between the two ends. CDR3 in DNA: TGTGCCAGCAGCGAGGGGACGGGGGACTATGGCTACACCTTC. Protein sequence: CASSEGTGDYGYTF. Based on the CDR3 plus reference TRBV13 and TRBJ1-2, the full variable domain is AAGVIQSPRHLIKEKRETATLKCYPIPRHDTVYWYQQGPGQDPQFLISFYEKMQSDKGSIPDRFSAQQFSDYHSELNMSSLELGDSALYFCASSEGTGDYGYTFGSGTRLTVV.

CDR3 loop: CSVTNRGGNYGYTF. The CDR3 region has the DNA TGCAGCGTTACTAACAGGGGGGGTAACTATGGCTACACCTTC. The chain carries TRBV29-1 and TRBJ1-2; 8 bases match TRBD1. Looked up from germline, CDR1 is SQVTM and CDR2 is ANQGSEA. V dropped 5 bases and J dropped 1; count of bases not matched to a gene: 6. The CDR3 length is 14 residues.

This clonotype was picked up a small number of times. This chain connects TRBV10-3 to TRBJ2-7, with D tentatively TRBD1 (6 bases). This CDR3 contains 15 residues. V was cut by 2 bases and J by 4 bases, with 15 bases left in between. Germline V gives CDR1 ENHRY, CDR2 SYGVKD. CDR3 loop: CAISETGTENYEQYF. The DNA of the CDR3 is TGTGCCATCAGTGAGACAGGGACGGAGAATTACGAGCAGTACTTC.

The sample holds a few counts of this clonotype. The V gene is TRBV20-1, the J gene TRBJ2-1, with 8 bases aligning to TRBD1. This CDR3 has 12 amino acids. V dropped 5 bases and J dropped 8; count of bases not matched to a gene: 5. Germline CDR1 reads DFQATT; CDR2 reads SNEGSKA (reference sequence). The chain's CDR3 is CSAPTGADEQFF. In nucleotides, the CDR3 is TGCAGTGCTCCGACAGGGGCGGATGAGCAGTTCTTC.

The chain employs TRBV27 and TRBJ2-7, with 10 nucleotides matching TRBD1. The CDR3 has 17 amino acids. J lost 6 bases, V lost 0 bases, and 11 bases had no gene match. Germline-derived CDR1 and CDR2 are MNHEY and SMNVEV (reference sequence). CDR3 sequence reads: CASSLSWFGTGVSEQYF. The DNA of the CDR3 is TGTGCCAGCAGTTTATCGTGGTTCGGGACAGGGGTTTCCGAGCAGTACTTC.

V is TRBV7-2 and J is TRBJ2-1; the match to TRBD1 covers 9 bases. The germline CDR1 and CDR2 sequences are SGHTA and FQGNSA. V gave up 0 bases and J gave up 4 bases; unmatched junction bases: 10. The CDR3 is made up of 18 amino acids. CDR3 loop: CASSLARVDRGHYNEQFF. CDR3 sequence (DNA): TGTGCCAGCAGCTTAGCTCGGGTGGACAGGGGTCATTACAATGAGCAGTTCTTC.

The chain joins TRBV12-3 or TRBV12-4 to TRBJ1-1; D remains ambiguous. This CDR3 spans 12 amino acids. Trimming cost V 2 bases and J 11 bases, with 12 bases left between them. The chain's CDR3 is CASSLSRVKAFF. CDR3 nucleotide sequence: TGTGCCAGCAGTTTAAGCCGGGTCAAGGCTTTCTTT.

The chain recombines TRBV7-6 with TRBJ2-6; TRBD2 aligns across 11 bases. This CDR3 is built from 17 residues. The V gene's germline CDR1 is SGHVS and CDR2 FNYEAQ. Losses at the gene ends were 3 bases for V and 0 bases for J; bases not matched to a gene: 1. The CDR3 loop is CASSLLAGGSGANVLTF. The CDR3 coding sequence is TGTGCCAGCAGCTTGCTAGCGGGGGGCTCTGGGGCCAACGTCCTGACTTTC.

CDR3 sequence: CATSGSMNTEAFF. DNA for the CDR3: TGTGCCACCAGCGGCAGTATGAACACTGAAGCTTTCTTT. The gene calls are TRBV15 and TRBJ1-1; D unresolved. Germline lookup yields CDR1 LNHNV and CDR2 YYDKDF (reference sequence). V was trimmed by 5 bases and J by 0 bases, leaving 7 bases between them. The CDR3 loop spans 13 amino acids.

This clonotype was found a few times. The genes are TRBV20-1 and TRBJ2-5; TRBD1 matches at 7 bases. The J segment lost 3 bases and the V segment lost 6 bases, leaving 7 bases of the junction unmatched. Germline V CDR1 and CDR2: DFQATT, SNEGSKA (reference sequence). The CDR3 length is 13 residues. CDR3: CSASGQRKETQYF. CDR3 in DNA: TGCAGTGCGTCGGGACAGCGCAAAGAGACCCAGTACTTC.

The genes are TRBV4-1 and TRBJ2-1; 7 positions agree with TRBD2. This CDR3 is 17 amino acids long. The germline V gene encodes CDR1 MGHRA and CDR2 YSYEKL. V trimming: 4 bases; J trimming: 9 bases; junction bases outside the gene matches: 18. CDR3 loop: CASSPGGGARGESEQFF. CDR3 nucleotides: TGCGCCAGCAGCCCGGGAGGAGGCGCCCGAGGGGAGAGTGAGCAGTTCTTC.

The gene calls are TRBV11-2 and TRBJ1-6, with 8 nucleotides matching TRBD1. Germline CDR1 and CDR2: SGHAT and FQNNGV. V shed 3 bases and J 4 bases; nucleotides not matched to a gene: 14. The length of the CDR3 is 19 residues. The CDR3 loop is CASSLGHRTGKGYNSPLHF. Here the CDR3 DNA reads TGTGCCAGCAGCTTGGGACACAGGACAGGGAAGGGGTATAATTCACCCCTCCACTTT.

This clonotype was observed a few times. This chain links TRBV14 with TRBJ2-1; tentatively, D is TRBD1 (5 bases). Deletions cut 3 bases from V and 6 bases from J, with 12 bases between. The CDR3 is 14 residues long. In germline, CDR1 is SGHDN, CDR2 FVKESK. The CDR3 sequence is CASSQWGGGNEQFF. The CDR3 DNA reads TGTGCCAGCAGCCAGTGGGGCGGTGGCAATGAGCAGTTCTTC. Supplemented by reference TRBV14 and TRBJ2-1, the full variable domain reads EAGVTQFPSHSVIEKGQTVTLRCDPISGHDNLYWYRRVMGKEIKFLLHFVKESKQDESGMPNNRFLAERTGGTYSTLKVQPAELEDSGVYFCASSQWGGGNEQFFGPGTRLTVL.

This clonotype was seen a few times. The J gene is TRBJ1-4, the V gene TRBV10-3, with D uncertain. Germline CDR1 is ENHRY and CDR2 is SYGVKD. The CDR3 spans 12 residues. V lost 2 bases to trimming and J lost 8 bases, with 6 bases between them. DNA for the CDR3: TGTGCCATCAGTGAGCCCGGGGAAAAACTGTTTTTT. Protein product: CAISEPGEKLFF.

V gene TRBV7-2 combines with J gene TRBJ1-5, with D possibly TRBD1 on 5 matching bases. The CDR3 covers 14 residues. Germline V gene lookup returns CDR1 SGHTA and CDR2 FQGNSA. V dropped 5 bases and J dropped 6 bases, with 14 bases sitting between them. CDR3 sequence: CASSLDRATQPQHF. The CDR3 DNA is TGTGCCAGCAGCCTCGACAGAGCCACTCAGCCCCAGCATTTT.

This clonotype was recorded only once. Here the CDR3 reads CASSLSPRSTDTQYF. Written as DNA, the CDR3 is TGTGCCAGCAGCTTGTCTCCCCGATCCACAGATACGCAGTATTTT. The chain employs TRBV5-4 and TRBJ2-3, with no clear D. The CDR3 spans 15 residues. The ends were cut back, 1 base at V and 2 bases at J, with 11 bases in the middle. CDR1 is SGHNT and CDR2 is YYREEE in the germline V gene (reference sequence).

The chain links TRBV29-1 to TRBJ2-5; 7 bases are a match to TRBD2. The V gene end was trimmed by 3 bases and the J gene end by 1 base; junction bases not matched to a gene: 8. Per germline, CDR1 SQVTM and CDR2 ANQGSEA. The CDR3 extends over 15 amino acids. This CDR3 reads CSVEVLADPQETQYF. In DNA, the CDR3 is TGCAGCGTTGAGGTCCTAGCGGATCCCCAAGAGACCCAGTACTTC.

This chain links TRBV28 with TRBJ1-1, with 8 bases aligning to TRBD1. Per the germline V gene, CDR1 is MDHEN and CDR2 is SYDVKM. V shed 4 bases, J shed 3 bases, and the junction held 7 bases outside the gene matches. This CDR3 is 15 amino acids long. CDR3 protein: CASSSPDRGDTEAFF. CDR3 DNA sequence: TGTGCCAGCAGTTCCCCCGACAGGGGTGACACTGAAGCTTTCTTT.